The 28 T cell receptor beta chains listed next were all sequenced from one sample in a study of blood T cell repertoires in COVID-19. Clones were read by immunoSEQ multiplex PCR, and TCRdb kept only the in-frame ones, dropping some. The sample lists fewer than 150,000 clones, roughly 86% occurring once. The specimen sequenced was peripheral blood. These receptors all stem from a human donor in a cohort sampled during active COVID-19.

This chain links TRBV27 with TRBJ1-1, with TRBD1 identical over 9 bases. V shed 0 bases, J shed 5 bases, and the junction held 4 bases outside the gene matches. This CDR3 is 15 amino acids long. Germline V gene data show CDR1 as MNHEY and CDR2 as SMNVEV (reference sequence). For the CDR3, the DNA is TGTGCCAGCAGTTTATCCGGGACAGGGCGAACTGAAGCTTTCTTT. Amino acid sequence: CASSLSGTGRTEAFF.

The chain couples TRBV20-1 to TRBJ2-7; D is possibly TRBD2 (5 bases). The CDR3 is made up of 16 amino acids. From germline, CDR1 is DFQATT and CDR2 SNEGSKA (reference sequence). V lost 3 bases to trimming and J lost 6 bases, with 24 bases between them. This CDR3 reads CSASDGMSGSLGEQYF. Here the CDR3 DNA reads TGCAGTGCTAGTGATGGGATGTCGGGGTCTCTGGGCGAGCAGTACTTC.

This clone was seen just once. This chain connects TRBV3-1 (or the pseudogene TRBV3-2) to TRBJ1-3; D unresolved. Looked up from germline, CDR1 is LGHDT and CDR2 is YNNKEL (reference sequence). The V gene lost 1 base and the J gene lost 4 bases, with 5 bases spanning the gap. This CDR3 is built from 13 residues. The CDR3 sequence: CASSQVEGNTIYF. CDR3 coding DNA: TGTGCCAGCAGCCAAGTGGAGGGAAACACCATATATTTT.

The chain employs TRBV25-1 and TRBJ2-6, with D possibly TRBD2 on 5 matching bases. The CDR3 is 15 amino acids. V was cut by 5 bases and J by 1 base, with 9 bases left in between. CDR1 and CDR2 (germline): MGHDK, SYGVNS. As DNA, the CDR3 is TGTGCCAGCAGTTCCCGGGAATCTGGGGCCAACGTCCTGACTTTC. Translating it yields CASSSRESGANVLTF.

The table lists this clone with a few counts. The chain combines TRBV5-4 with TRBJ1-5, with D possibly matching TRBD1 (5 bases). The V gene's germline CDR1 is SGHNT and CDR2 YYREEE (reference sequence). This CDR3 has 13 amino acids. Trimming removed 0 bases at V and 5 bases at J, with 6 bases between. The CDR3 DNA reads TGTGCCAGCAGCTTGGGGGGGGATCAGCCCCAGCATTTT. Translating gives CASSLGGDQPQHF.

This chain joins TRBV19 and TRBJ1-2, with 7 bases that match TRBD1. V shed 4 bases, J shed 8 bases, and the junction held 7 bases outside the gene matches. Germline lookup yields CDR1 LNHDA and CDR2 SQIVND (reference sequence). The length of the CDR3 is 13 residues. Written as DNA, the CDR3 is TGTGCCAGTAGTAGGCAGGGGGATGGCGGCTACACCTTC. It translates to CASSRQGDGGYTF.

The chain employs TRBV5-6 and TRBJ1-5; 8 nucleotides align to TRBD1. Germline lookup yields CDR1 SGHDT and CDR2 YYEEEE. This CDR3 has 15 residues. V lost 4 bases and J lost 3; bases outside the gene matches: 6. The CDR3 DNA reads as TGTGCCAGCAGCCCCGACAGGGGCCTCAATCAGCCCCAGCATTTT. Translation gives CASSPDRGLNQPQHF.

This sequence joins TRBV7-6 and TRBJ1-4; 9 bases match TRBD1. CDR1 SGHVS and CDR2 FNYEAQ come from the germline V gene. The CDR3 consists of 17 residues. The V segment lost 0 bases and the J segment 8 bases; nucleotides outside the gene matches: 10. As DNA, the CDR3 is TGTGCCAGCAGCTTAGCGGACAGGGGCCCCCAGGGCGAAAAACTGTTTTTT. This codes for CASSLADRGPQGEKLFF.

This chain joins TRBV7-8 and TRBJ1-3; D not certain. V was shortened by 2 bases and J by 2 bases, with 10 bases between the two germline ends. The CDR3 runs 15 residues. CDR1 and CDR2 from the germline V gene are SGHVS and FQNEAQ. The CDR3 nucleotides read TGTGCCAGCAGCTTATACGCGGTGACTGGAAACACCATATATTTT. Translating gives CASSLYAVTGNTIYF.

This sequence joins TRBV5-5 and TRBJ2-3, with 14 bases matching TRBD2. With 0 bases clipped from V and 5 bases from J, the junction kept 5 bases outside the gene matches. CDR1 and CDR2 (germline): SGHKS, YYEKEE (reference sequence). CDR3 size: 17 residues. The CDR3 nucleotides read TGTGCCAGCAGCTTGGGACTAGCGGGGGGGCCCATAGATACGCAGTATTTT. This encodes CASSLGLAGGPIDTQYF.

CDR3 sequence: CASSTGGPPYEQYF. The CDR3 coding sequence is TGCGCCAGCAGTACGGGGGGGCCCCCCTACGAGCAGTACTTC. This sequence joins TRBV5-1 and TRBJ2-7; 8 nucleotides match TRBD2. The ends lost 5 bases at V and 2 bases at J; junction bases unmatched: 6. The germline V gene encodes CDR1 SGHRS and CDR2 YFSETQ. This CDR3 region has 14 residues.

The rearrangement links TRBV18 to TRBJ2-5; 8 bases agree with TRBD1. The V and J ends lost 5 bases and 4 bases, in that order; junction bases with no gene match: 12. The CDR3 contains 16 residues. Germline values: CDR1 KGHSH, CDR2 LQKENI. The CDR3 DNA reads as TGTGCCAGCTCATCAATCGAGACAGGGGTATCAGAGACCCAGTACTTC. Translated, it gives CASSSIETGVSETQYF.

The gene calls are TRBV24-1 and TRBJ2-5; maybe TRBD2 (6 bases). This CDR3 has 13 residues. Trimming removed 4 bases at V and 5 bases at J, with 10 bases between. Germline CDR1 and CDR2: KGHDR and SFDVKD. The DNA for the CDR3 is TGTGCCACCAGTGAAGGAGGAGGGGAGACCCAGTACTTC. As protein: CATSEGGGETQYF.

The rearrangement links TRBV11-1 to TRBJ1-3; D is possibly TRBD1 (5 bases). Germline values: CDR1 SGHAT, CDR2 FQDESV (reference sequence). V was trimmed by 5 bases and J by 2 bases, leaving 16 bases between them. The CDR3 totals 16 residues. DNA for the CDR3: TGTGCCAGCAGCCTCCACCTCCAGGGAACTGGAAACACCATATATTTT. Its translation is CASSLHLQGTGNTIYF.

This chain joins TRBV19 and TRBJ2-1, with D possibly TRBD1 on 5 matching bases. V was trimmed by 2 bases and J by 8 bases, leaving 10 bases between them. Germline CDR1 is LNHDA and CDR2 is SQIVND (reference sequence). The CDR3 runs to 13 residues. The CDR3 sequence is CASSIQGADEQFF. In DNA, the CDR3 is TGTGCCAGTAGTATACAAGGGGCCGATGAGCAGTTCTTC.

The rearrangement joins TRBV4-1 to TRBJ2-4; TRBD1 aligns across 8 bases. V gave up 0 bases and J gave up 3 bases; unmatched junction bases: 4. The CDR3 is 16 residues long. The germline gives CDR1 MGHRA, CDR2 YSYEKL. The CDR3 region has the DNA TGCGCCAGCAGCCAAGATACCGACAGGGGCAAAAACATTCAGTACTTC. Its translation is CASSQDTDRGKNIQYF.

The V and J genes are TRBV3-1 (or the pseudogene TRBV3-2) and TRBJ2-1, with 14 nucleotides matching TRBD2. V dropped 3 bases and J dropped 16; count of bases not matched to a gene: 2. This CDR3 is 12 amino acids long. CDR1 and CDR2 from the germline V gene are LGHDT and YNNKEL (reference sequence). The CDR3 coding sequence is TGTGCCAGCAGCCAGGGACTAGCGGGGGTTTTCTTC. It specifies CASSQGLAGVFF.

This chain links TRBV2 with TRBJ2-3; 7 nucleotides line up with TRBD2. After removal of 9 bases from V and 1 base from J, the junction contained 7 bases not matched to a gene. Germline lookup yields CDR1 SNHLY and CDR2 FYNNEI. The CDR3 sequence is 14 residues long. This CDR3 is CASFRGVRTDTQYF. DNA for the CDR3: TGTGCCAGTTTCCGGGGGGTACGCACAGATACGCAGTATTTT.

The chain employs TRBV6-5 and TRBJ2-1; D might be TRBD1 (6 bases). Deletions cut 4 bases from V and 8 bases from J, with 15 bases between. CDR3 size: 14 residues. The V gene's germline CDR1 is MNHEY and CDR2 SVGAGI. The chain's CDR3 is CASSSPTGKDEQFF. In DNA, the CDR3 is TGTGCCAGCAGTTCCCCTACAGGGAAGGATGAGCAGTTCTTC.

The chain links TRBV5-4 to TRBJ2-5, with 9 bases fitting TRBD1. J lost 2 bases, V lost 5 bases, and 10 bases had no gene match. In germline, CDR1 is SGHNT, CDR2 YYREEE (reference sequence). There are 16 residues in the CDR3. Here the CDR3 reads CASSRPGQGDQETQYF. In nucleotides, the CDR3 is TGTGCCAGCAGTCGCCCGGGACAGGGAGATCAAGAGACCCAGTACTTC.

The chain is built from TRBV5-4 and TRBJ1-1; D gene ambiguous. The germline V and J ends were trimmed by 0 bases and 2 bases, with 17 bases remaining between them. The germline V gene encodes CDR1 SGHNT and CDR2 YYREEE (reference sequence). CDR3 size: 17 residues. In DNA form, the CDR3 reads TGTGCCAGCAGCTTGGGAGGGCAAAACCGCCAAAACACTGAAGCTTTCTTT. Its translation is CASSLGGQNRQNTEAFF.

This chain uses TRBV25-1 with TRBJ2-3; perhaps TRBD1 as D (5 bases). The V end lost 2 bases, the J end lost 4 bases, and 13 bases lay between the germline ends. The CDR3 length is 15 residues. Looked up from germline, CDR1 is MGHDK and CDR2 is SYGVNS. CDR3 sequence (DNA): TGTGCCAGCAGTGAACTGGGGCAAGGAGCAGATACGCAGTATTTT. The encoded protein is CASSELGQGADTQYF.

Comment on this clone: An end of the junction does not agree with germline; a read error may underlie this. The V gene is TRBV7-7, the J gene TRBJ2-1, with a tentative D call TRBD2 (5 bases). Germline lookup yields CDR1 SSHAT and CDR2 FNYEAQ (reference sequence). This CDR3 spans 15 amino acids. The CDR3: CASSLMAGSYNEQFF. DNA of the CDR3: TGTGCTAGCAGCTTAATGGCGGGCTCCTACAATGAGCAGTTCTTC.

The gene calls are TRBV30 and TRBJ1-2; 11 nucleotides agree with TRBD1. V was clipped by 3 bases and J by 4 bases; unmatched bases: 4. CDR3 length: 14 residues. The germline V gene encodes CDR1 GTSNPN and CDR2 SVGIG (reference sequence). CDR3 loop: CAWRRDRGGYGYTF. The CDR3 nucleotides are TGTGCCTGGAGGAGGGACAGGGGGGGCTATGGCTACACCTTC.

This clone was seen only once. The CDR3 reads CASSQDLTVTYEQYF. DNA for the CDR3: TGCGCCAGCAGCCAAGATTTGACAGTAACCTACGAGCAGTACTTC. The chain joins TRBV4-1 to TRBJ2-7, with D possibly being TRBD1 (5 bases). V was clipped by 0 bases and J by 2 bases, with 11 bases between them. CDR1 is MGHRA and CDR2 is YSYEKL in the germline V gene. This CDR3 is built from 15 residues.

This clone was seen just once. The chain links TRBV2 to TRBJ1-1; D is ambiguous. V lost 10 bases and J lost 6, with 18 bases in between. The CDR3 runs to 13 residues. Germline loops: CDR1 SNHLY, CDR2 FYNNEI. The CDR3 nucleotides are TGTGCCACCACGGCGGGAAGGGCGGCTGAAGCTTTCTTT. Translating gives CATTAGRAAEAFF.

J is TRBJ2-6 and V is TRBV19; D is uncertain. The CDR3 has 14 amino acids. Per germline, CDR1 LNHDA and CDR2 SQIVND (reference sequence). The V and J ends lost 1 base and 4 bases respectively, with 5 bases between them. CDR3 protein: CASSIVAGANVLTF. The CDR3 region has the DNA TGTGCCAGTAGTATAGTGGCCGGGGCCAACGTCCTGACTTTC. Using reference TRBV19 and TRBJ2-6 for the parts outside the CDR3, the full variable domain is DGGITQSPKYLFRKEGQNVTLSCEQNLNHDAMYWYRQDPGQGLRLIYYSQIVNDFQKGDIAEGYSVSREKKESFPLTVTSAQKNPTAFYLCASSIVAGANVLTFGAGSRLTVL.

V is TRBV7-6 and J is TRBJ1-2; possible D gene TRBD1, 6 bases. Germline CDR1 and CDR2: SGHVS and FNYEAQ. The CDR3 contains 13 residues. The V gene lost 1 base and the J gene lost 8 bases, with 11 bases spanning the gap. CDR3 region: CASSLEYREGYTF. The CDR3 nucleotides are TGTGCCAGCAGCTTAGAATACAGGGAAGGCTACACCTTC.